Following are 9 T cell receptor beta chains from one sample sequenced in a study of cytotoxic CD8 clonotypes in ibrutinib-treated CLL. This table comes from immunoSEQ multiplex PCR, and its TCRdb copy is limited to in-frame clones, with some not included. In the table there are roughly 150,000 clones, 70% to 90% of which are singletons. Sequenced material: PBMCs, taken at disease progression, from a patient treated with ibrutinib. These receptors originate from a human donor with chronic lymphocytic leukemia.

The chain couples TRBV5-1 to TRBJ2-1; 10 nucleotides agree with TRBD1. Trimming took 2 bases from V and 5 from J; bases not matched to a gene: 4. The germline gives CDR1 SGHRS, CDR2 YFSETQ. The CDR3 is 15 residues long. CDR3 protein: CASSLQGTGDNEQFF. CDR3 nucleotides: TGCGCCAGCAGCTTACAAGGGACAGGGGACAATGAGCAGTTCTTC. Full variable domain (rest looked up from reference TRBV5-1 and TRBJ2-1): KAGVTQTPRYLIKTRGQQVTLSCSPISGHRSVSWYQQTPGQGLQFLFEYFSETQRNKGNFPGRFSGRQFSNSRSEMNVSTLELGDSALYLCASSLQGTGDNEQFFGPGTRLTVL.

V usage is TRBV7-2 and J usage is TRBJ2-2, with 9 positions matching TRBD1. CDR1 SGHTA and CDR2 FQGNSA come from the germline V gene. V lost 6 bases, J lost 6 bases, and 5 bases stayed unmatched. This CDR3 is built from 14 residues. CDR3 amino acids: CASREQGAAGELFF. Here the CDR3 DNA reads TGTGCCAGCAGAGAACAGGGGGCGGCCGGGGAGCTGTTTTTT.

The rearrangement uses TRBV2 and TRBJ2-2; unclear D gene. The CDR3 totals 14 residues. The ends were cut back, 6 bases at V and 4 bases at J, with 12 bases in the middle. CDR1 is SNHLY, CDR2 FYNNEI, per germline. The CDR3 region has the DNA TGTGCCAGCAGGTTCGGACGGGCCACCGGGGAGCTGTTTTTT. Its protein product is CASRFGRATGELFF.

The table lists this clone with a count of one. V is TRBV29-1 and J is TRBJ2-1, with 8 positions matching TRBD2. CDR1 is SQVTM, CDR2 ANQGSEA, per germline. The V segment lost 5 bases and the J segment 2 bases; nucleotides outside the gene matches: 8. The CDR3 loop spans 15 amino acids. The CDR3, as DNA: TGCAGCGTTAAGTTAAGCGGGAGCGCCTACAATGAGCAGTTCTTC. Protein product: CSVKLSGSAYNEQFF.

The rearrangement links TRBV6-6 to TRBJ2-7; TRBD2 matches at 12 bases. V lost 6 bases and J lost 4; bases outside the gene matches: 7. CDR1 MNHNY and CDR2 SVGAGI come from the germline V gene (reference sequence). The CDR3 covers 15 residues. For the CDR3, the DNA is TGTGCCAGCAGGACACCTAGCGGGAGGGGTTACGAGCAGTACTTC. This sequence encodes CASRTPSGRGYEQYF.

This clone was found once. The chain recombines TRBV5-1 with TRBJ2-3, with 10 bases identical to TRBD1. Trimming removed 0 bases from V and 8 bases from J; junction bases left unmatched: 12. The CDR3 runs to 17 residues. Per germline, CDR1 SGHRS and CDR2 YFSETQ. CDR3 protein: CASSLVSTGGFLGTQYF. The DNA of the CDR3 is TGCGCCAGCAGCTTGGTGTCGACAGGGGGCTTTCTGGGTACGCAGTATTTT. The full variable domain, with the rest looked up from reference TRBV5-1 and TRBJ2-3, is KAGVTQTPRYLIKTRGQQVTLSCSPISGHRSVSWYQQTPGQGLQFLFEYFSETQRNKGNFPGRFSGRQFSNSRSEMNVSTLELGDSALYLCASSLVSTGGFLGTQYFGPGTRLTVL.

The chain carries TRBV19 and TRBJ1-1; TRBD1 agrees at 7 bases. After removal of 8 bases from V and 11 bases from J, the junction contained 14 bases not matched to a gene. Germline-derived CDR1 and CDR2 are LNHDA and SQIVND (reference sequence). This CDR3 has 13 residues. CDR3 nucleotides: TGTGCCAGTTCCACAGGGGCAGTCGGGTTGGCTTTCTTT. Translating it yields CASSTGAVGLAFF.

The rearrangement links TRBV6-1 to TRBJ2-7; D call uncertain. V dropped 4 bases and J dropped 0 bases, with 10 bases sitting between them. Germline V gene lookup returns CDR1 MNHNS and CDR2 SASEGT. The length of the CDR3 is 14 residues. Here the CDR3 reads CASSGRTSSYEQYF. The CDR3 DNA follows: TGTGCCAGCAGTGGCCGGACGAGCTCCTACGAGCAGTACTTC.

This chain joins TRBV9 and TRBJ2-1; 7 bases match TRBD2. The germline CDR1 and CDR2 sequences are SGDLS and YYNGEE. The trim removed 1 base at V and 2 bases at J, leaving 12 bases unmatched. This CDR3 contains 18 residues. The CDR3 DNA is TGTGCCAGCAGCGTATATGGCGGGAGCATGAGGACCTACAATGAGCAGTTCTTC. The encoded protein is CASSVYGGSMRTYNEQFF.